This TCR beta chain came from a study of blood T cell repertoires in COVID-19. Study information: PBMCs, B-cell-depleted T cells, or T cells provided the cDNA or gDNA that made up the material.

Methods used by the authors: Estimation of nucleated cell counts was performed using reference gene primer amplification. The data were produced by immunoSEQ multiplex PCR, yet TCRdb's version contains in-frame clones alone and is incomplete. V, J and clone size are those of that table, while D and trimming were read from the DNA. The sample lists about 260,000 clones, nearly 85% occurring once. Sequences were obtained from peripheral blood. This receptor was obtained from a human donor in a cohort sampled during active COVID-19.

The CDR3 spells CASSIYRYMNSYEQYF. Written as DNA, the CDR3 is TGTGCCAGCAGCATCTACAGATATATGAATTCCTACGAGCAGTACTTC. V is TRBV7-9 and J is TRBJ2-7; D is uncertain. Trimming took 5 bases from V and 1 from J, leaving 18 bases between them. The CDR3 is 16 amino acids. CDR1 and CDR2 from the germline V gene are SEHNR and FQNEAQ (reference sequence).